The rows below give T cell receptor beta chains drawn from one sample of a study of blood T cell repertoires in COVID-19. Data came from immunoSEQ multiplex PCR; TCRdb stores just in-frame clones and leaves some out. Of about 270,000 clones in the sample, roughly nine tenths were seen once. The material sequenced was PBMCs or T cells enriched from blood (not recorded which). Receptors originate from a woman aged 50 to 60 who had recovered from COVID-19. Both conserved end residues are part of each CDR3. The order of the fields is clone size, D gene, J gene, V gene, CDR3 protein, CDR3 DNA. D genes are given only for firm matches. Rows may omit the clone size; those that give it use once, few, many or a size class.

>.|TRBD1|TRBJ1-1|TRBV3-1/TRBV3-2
CASSQWTGETEAFF
TGTGCCAGCAGCCAATGGACAGGAGAGACTGAAGCTTTCTTT
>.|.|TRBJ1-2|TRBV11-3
CASSLDQGGAGYTF
TGTGCCAGCAGCTTAGATCAGGGAGGGGCTGGCTACACCTTC
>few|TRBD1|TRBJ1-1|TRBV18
CASSPTGALGTEAFF
TGTGCCAGCTCACCAACAGGGGCGTTGGGCACTGAAGCTTTCTTT
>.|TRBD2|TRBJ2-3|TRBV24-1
CATRTRREGGDTQYF
TGTGCCACCCGAACCAGGCGGGAGGGCGGGGATACGCAGTATTTT
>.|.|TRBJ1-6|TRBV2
CASRRTGNSPLHF
TGTGCCAGCAGGCGGACGGGAAATTCACCCCTCCACTTT
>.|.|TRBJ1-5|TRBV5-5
CASSLVVDSGQPQHF
TGTGCCAGCAGCTTGGTTGTCGACAGTGGGCAGCCCCAGCATTTT
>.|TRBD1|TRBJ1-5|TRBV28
CASSPRTGGNQPQHF
TGTGCCAGCAGTCCTCGCACAGGGGGTAATCAGCCCCAGCATTTT
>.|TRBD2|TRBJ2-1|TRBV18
CASSLRLAGASGEQFF
TGTGCCAGCTCTCTCCGACTAGCGGGAGCCTCCGGTGAGCAGTTCTTC
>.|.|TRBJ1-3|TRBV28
CASSTPLRDIGNTIYF
TGTGCCAGCAGTACCCCGCTTCGGGACATTGGAAACACCATATATTTT
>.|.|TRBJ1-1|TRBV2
CASRERGSNTEAFF
TGTGCCAGCAGAGAAAGGGGGTCGAACACTGAAGCTTTCTTT
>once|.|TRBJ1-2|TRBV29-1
CSVTPAGRVDYGYTF
TGCAGCGTGACCCCCGCAGGGAGGGTAGACTATGGCTACACCTTC
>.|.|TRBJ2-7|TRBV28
CASSPQAEAVYEQYF
TGTGCCAGCAGTCCACAGGCCGAGGCCGTCTACGAGCAGTACTTC
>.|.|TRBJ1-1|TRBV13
CASSLGAYEGTEAFF
TGTGCCAGCAGCTTAGGGGCATATGAGGGCACTGAAGCTTTCTTT
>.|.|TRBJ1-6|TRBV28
CASSQPRGGNSVHF
TGTGCCAGCAGTCAACCAAGGGGGGGGAACAGCGTCCACTTT
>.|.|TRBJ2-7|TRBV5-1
CASSHTAPGAYEQYF
TGCGCCAGCAGCCACACAGCTCCCGGGGCCTACGAGCAGTACTTC
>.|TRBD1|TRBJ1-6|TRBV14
CASSQVRGNSPLHF
TGTGCCAGCAGCCAAGTCAGGGGGAATTCACCCCTCCACTTT
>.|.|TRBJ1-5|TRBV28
CASSPRGAGALNQPQHF
TGTGCCAGCAGTCCGAGAGGCGCTGGGGCGCTCAATCAGCCCCAGCATTTT
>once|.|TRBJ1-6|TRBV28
CASRSTGSPLHF
TGTGCCAGCAGATCAACAGGGTCACCCCTCCACTTT
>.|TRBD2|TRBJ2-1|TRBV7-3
CASSPMGAGGSNEQFF
TGTGCCAGCAGCCCTATGGGAGCGGGAGGGTCGAATGAGCAGTTCTTC
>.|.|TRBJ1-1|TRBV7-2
CASSWERLNTEAFF
TGTGCCAGCAGCTGGGAGCGGCTGAACACTGAAGCTTTCTTT
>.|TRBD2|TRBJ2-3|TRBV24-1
CATSTSAGTDTQYF
TGTGCCACCTCAACTAGCGCTGGCACAGATACGCAGTATTTT
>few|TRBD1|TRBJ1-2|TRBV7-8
CASSATGDAISGYTF
TGTGCCAGCAGCGCGACAGGGGATGCTATTAGTGGCTACACCTTC